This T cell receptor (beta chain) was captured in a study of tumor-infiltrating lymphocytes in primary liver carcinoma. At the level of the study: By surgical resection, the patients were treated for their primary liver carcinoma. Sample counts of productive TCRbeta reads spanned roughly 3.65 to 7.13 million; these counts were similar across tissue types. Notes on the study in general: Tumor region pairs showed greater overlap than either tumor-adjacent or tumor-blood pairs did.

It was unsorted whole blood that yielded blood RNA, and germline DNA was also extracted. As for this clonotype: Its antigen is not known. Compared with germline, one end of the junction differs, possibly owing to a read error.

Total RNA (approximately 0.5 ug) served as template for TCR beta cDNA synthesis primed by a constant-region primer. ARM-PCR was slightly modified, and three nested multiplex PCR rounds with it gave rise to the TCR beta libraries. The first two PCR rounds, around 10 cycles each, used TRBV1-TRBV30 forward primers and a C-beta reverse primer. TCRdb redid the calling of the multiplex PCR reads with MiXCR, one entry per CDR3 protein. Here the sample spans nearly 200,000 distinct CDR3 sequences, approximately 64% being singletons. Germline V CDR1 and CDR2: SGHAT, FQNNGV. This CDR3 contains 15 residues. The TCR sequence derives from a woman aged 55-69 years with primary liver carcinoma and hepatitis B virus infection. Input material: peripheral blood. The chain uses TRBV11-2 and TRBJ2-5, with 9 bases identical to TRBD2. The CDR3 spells CTSSSRLADQETQYF. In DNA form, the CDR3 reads TGTACCAGTAGCTCCCGACTAGCGGACCAAGAGACCCAGTACTTC.